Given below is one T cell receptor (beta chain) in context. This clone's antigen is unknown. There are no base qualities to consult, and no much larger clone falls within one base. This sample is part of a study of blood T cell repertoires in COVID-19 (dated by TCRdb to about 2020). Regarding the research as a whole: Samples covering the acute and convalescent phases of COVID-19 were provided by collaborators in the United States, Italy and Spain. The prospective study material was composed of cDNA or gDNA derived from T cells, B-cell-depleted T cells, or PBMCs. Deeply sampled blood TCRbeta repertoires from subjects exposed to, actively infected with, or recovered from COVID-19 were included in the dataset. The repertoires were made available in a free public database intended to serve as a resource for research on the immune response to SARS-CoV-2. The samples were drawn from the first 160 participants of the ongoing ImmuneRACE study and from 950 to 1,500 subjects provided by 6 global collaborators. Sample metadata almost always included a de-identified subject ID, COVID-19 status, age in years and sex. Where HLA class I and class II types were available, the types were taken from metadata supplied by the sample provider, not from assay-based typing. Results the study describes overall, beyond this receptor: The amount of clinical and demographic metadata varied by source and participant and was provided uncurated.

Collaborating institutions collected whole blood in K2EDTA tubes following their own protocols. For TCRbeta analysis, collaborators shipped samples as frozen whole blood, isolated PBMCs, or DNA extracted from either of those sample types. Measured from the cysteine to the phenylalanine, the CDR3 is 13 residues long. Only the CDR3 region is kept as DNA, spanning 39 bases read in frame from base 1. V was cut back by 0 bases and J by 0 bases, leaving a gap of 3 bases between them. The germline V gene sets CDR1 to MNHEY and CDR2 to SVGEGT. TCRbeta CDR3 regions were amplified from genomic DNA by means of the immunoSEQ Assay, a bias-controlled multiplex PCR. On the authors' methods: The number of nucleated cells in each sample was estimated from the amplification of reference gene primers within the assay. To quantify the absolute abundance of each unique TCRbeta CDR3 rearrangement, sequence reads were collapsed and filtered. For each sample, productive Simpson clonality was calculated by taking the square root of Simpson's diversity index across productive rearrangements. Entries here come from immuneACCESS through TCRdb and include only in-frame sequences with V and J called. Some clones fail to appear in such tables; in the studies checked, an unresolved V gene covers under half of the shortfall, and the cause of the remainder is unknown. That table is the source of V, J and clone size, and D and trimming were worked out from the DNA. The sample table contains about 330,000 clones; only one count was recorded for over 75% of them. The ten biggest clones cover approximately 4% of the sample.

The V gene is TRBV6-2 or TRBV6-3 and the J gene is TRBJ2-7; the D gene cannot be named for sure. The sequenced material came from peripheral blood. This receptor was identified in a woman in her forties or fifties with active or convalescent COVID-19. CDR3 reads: CASSYSYSYEQYF. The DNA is TGTGCCAGCAGTTACTCGTACTCCTACGAGCAGTACTTC.